What follows is one T cell receptor (beta chain) and its context. The table lists this clonotype with a few counts. This receptor's antigen is unknown. No much larger clone is present one base from it, and per-base qualities are unavailable. These data belong to a study of blood T cells in healthy people across ages (dated by TCRdb to 2014 to 2015). In terms of the full investigation: Template switching captured roughly one uniquely barcoded TCR beta cDNA molecule per two T cells in model experiments. Age-related changes in TCR beta repertoire diversity were measured in the study by deep sequencing normalized with unique cDNA molecular identifiers. Four age groups were formed from the donors: young (average approximately 16 years), middle-aged (just under 40), aged (62) and long-lived (approximately 80). To avoid experimental bias, donors of different ages were spread randomly across the sequencing lanes. Two additional independent replicas of 1 million unique cDNA reads from the same blood draw were analyzed for two donors (one aged 18 to 29 and one aged 80 or older).

V drops 4 bases and J drops 4 bases, leaving 16 bases in between. The germline V gene specifies SGHTA as CDR1 and FQGNSA as CDR2. Taken from cysteine to phenylalanine, the CDR3 has 15 residues. Only the CDR3 portion is preserved as DNA: 45 bases, with reading frame beginning at the first base. The donors were under 40 Caucasian individuals from Russia, aged roughly 6 to 100 years, who were systemically healthy. Each donor gave about 9.7 milliliters of peripheral blood, drawn into EDTA-treated Vacutainer tubes. PBMCs were isolated by Ficoll-Paque density-gradient centrifugation, with at least 6 million obtained per sample. Trizol reagent was used to extract total RNA from PBMCs, with at least 5 micrograms per sample. The percentages of naive CD45RAhigh/CD27high T cells were determined by flow cytometry on a PBMC aliquot from every donor. Paper-wide results and their limitations: Compared with the aged group, the long-lived group had more naive CD4+ T cells, fewer expanded clones and increased TCR diversity, a pattern suggesting age selection. The CMV infection status of donors was not known, potentially confounding age-related changes in expanded clonotypes. Estimates of total diversity from one million sequenced T cells were regarded as lower bounds and underestimates. There was a strong correlation between observed TCR beta diversity and the percentage of naive T cells measured by flow cytometry. Observed TCR beta diversity per million T cells fell roughly linearly with age, and a significant reduction was already apparent by age roughly 40. Since profiling was done on bulk unsorted PBMCs, naive and antigen-experienced compartments could not be conclusively compared.

The library was produced with 5' RACE. A second roughly 7 to 12 cycle PCR used a sample-barcoded 5' primer and a J-beta primer mix. A template-switch 5' adaptor carrying 12 random nucleotides introduced a unique molecular identifier onto each TCR beta cDNA molecule. At least 2.5 million CDR3-containing paired-end reads were obtained from each sample. The Mint cDNA synthesis kit, primed by a TRBC-specific oligonucleotide, was used to synthesize first-strand cDNA from all RNA. Following uracil-DNA glycosylase treatment, all cDNA underwent a first 18-cycle PCR with the universal primers M1SS and BC2_uni_R. Under the source paper's analysis protocol: Normalization of each sample was performed by random selection of 1 million high-quality reads, each carrying a distinct molecular identifier. Reads with shared molecular identifiers were discarded instead of being binned into consensus sequences. CDR3 identification, clonotype clustering and error correction used MiTCR with a Q25 quality threshold and the strictest error-elimination algorithm. Lower-bound total TCR beta diversity was estimated with a nonparametric unseen species model using Euler transformation. TCRdb reanalyzed the raw reads on its own, using fastp at Q25 for trimming and MiXCR for clone calling, and kept in-frame beta chains. Identical CDR3 proteins give one entry, which carries the most common genes and DNA. For this entry, the V and J calls and clone size follow TCRdb and not the study's own pipeline. The sample includes some 1,800,000 distinct CDR3 sequences, with about two fifths observed a single time. The top ten constitute 23% of the sample.

The source material was blood. The chain employs TRBV7-2 and TRBJ1-2; the D gene is perhaps TRBD1, from 6 matching bases. The TCR originated in a human donor in good health. The CDR3 region has the sequence CASSSNDGQRYGYTF. The bases are TGTGCCAGCAGCTCCAATGACGGACAGCGCTATGGCTACACCTTC.